This T cell receptor beta chain was sequenced during a study of blood T cells in healthy people across ages. This CDR3 has 17 residues. Germline-derived CDR1 and CDR2 are SGHVS and FQNEAQ. After removal of 5 bases from V and 0 bases from J, the junction contained 12 bases not matched to a gene. A second PCR, run for roughly 7 to 12 cycles, used a sample-barcoded 5' primer plus a J-beta primer mix. Each cDNA molecule received a tag from a template-switch adaptor that had 12 random nucleotides. One entry per CDR3 protein, called by TCRdb with MiXCR from the 5' RACE reads. The table shows about 1.6 million distinct CDR3 sequences, with roughly a third occurring only once.

The origin of this receptor is a woman aged 30 to 39 in good health. V gene TRBV7-8 combines with J gene TRBJ1-2, with 7 bases identical to TRBD1. The sequencing input was blood. The CDR3: CASSPRGFRGTNYGYTF. Written as DNA, the CDR3 is TGTGCCAGCAGCCCCAGGGGGTTCAGGGGGACTAACTATGGCTACACCTTC.